This T cell receptor (beta chain) is from a study of regulatory T cells in long-lasting Graves disease. Looking at the study overall: Persistent cases were those of Graves' disease that involved over 5 years of antithyroid drugs with positive TSH receptor antibodies. Findings and limits, study-wide: Segments TRBV28, TRBJ1-2 and TRBJ2-5 showed preferential usage in persistent disease.

The time point was: persistent/refractory GD, antithyroid drugs over 5 years with positive TRAb. Construction of the TCR library relied on RNA isolated from PBMCs. Per the germline V gene, CDR1 is KGHDR and CDR2 is SFDVKD. V lost 5 bases, J lost 2 bases, and 11 bases lay in between. The CDR3 totals 14 residues. The authors built TCR beta libraries using iRepertoire HTBI primers and Arm-PCR of CDR3 regions. Each CDR3 protein is one row after TCRdb ran MiXCR on the multiplex PCR reads. The data hold roughly 450,000 distinct CDR3 sequences, with less than 25% observed a single time. This clonotype was found a few times. Its antigen is not known.

The rearrangement joins TRBV24-1 to TRBJ1-2; D gene ambiguous. Sequences were derived from peripheral blood mononuclear cells (PBMCs), sampled when the disease was refractory, from a patient treated with antithyroid drugs. The origin of this receptor is a female donor with Graves disease. The CDR3: CATSAGAGNYGYTF. CDR3 coding DNA: TGTGCCACCAGTGCCGGCGCTGGCAACTATGGCTACACCTTC.